This TCR beta chain was captured in a study of T cell repertoires in cytomegalovirus infection. Study-wide background: Recently identified HLA-C-restricted and well-studied HLA-B-restricted CMV epitopes were used. Public TCR beta signatures marked donors with CMV infection and the matching HLA. Study-level results: Cumulated frequencies of public TCR beta families served to identify carriers of CMV plus the relevant HLA.

In TCRdb, the reads were re-called with MiXCR into one record per CDR3 protein. The table shows about half a million distinct CDR3 sequences, with more than 30% occurring only once. CDR3 length: 13 residues. With V trimmed by 5 bases and J by 6 bases, 5 bases remained unmatched. CDR1 SGHVS and CDR2 FQNEAQ come from the germline V gene. At least ten counts were recorded for this clonotype. Antigen: not known. V gene TRBV7-8 combines with J gene TRBJ1-2; 8 bases are shared with TRBD1. The clonotype comes from a human donor in good health (CMV status not recorded). Some clones in this sample may be carry-over from other donors' samples. Sequencing used cultured PBMCs, obtained from culture after CMV antigen stimulation. This chain's CDR3 is CASSGQGADGYTF. The DNA of the CDR3 is TGTGCCAGCAGCGGGCAGGGGGCTGATGGCTACACCTTC. Full variable domain (rest looked up from reference TRBV7-8 and TRBJ1-2): GAGVSQSPRYKVAKRGQDVALRCDPISGHVSLFWYQQALGQGPEFLTYFQNEAQLDKSGLPSDRFFAERPEGSVSTLKIQRTQQEDSAVYLCASSGQGADGYTFGSGTRLTVV.